A single T cell receptor beta chain is shown here with its context. The genes and germline here are from mouse. This specimen includes other DNA sequences encoding the same CDR3. Sorting of pooled cutaneous lymph node cells was based on CD4, CD8alpha, NKG2D, NKG2ACE and other markers. The source of the sample is a study of CD8+ T cells in alopecia areata. cDNA reverse transcribed from extracted RNA served as the sequencing template. The data were produced by immunoSEQ multiplex PCR, yet TCRdb's version contains in-frame clones alone and is incomplete. The repertoire has roughly 260,000 clones, none seen only once; the ten largest take 1.2%. Material for sequencing was CD4+ T cells sorted from a lymph node. This receptor was taken from a C3H/HeJ mouse with alopecia areata. The strain's MHC: H2-k.

The CDR3 sequence: CASSPNSYNSPLYF. CDR3 bases read: TGTGCCAGCAGCCCTAATTCCTATAATTCGCCC. The V and J genes are TRBV19 and TRBJ1-6, with D unclear. The CDR3 goes on 3 residues after the read ends, and that part is filled in from the germline J gene. TRBJ1-6 is marked as an open reading frame, function uncertain. Germline CDR1 FNHDT, CDR2 SITEND (reference sequence). With 5 bases removed from V and 0 bases from J, the gap between germline ends came to 6 bases. The CDR3 loop spans 14 amino acids.